Following are 22 T cell receptor beta chains from one sample sequenced in a study of shared clonotypes between healthy human individuals. Repertoires were generated with immunoSEQ multiplex PCR, while TCRdb's copy carries only in-frame clones and drops some. The repertoire includes 2 million to 2.5 million clones, more than 90% of them detected once, and around 0.13% sits in the top ten. The sequenced sample was naive CD4+ T cells sorted from blood. The sample's subset: CD45RA+ positively selected. The receptors were sampled from a man between 18 and 35 years old in good health.

Remarks on this clone: Mismatch with germline at one junction end may stem from a read error. This rearrangement joins TRBV5-1 to TRBJ2-7, with D perhaps TRBD1 (5 bases). There are 14 residues in the CDR3. Germline V gene data show CDR1 as SGHRS and CDR2 as YFSETQ. Here the CDR3 DNA reads TGCGCCAGCAGCTTGGCCCCCCCGGACACCCCCTTCCACTTC. It translates to CASSLAPPDTPFHF.

Notes on this clone: Other DNA sequences in the same sample also yield this CDR3. This chain uses TRBV2 with TRBJ1-1; a weak D match, TRBD1 (5 bases). Germline V gene data show CDR1 as SNHLY and CDR2 as FYNNEI. V lost 3 bases and J lost 4, with 9 bases in between. The CDR3 length is 13 residues. CDR3 protein: CASSDGGGTEAFF. The CDR3 coding sequence is TGTGCCAGCAGTGACGGGGGGGGCACTGAAGCTTTCTTT.

The rearrangement links TRBV27 to TRBJ2-2, with 7 bases lining up with TRBD2. The junction had 6 bases not matched to a gene; V was cut back by 6 bases and J by 2 bases. The germline V gene encodes CDR1 MNHEY and CDR2 SMNVEV (reference sequence). The CDR3 length is 15 residues. This CDR3 is CASSRPGGNTGELFF. The DNA for the CDR3 is TGTGCCAGCAGCCGACCGGGGGGAAACACCGGGGAGCTGTTTTTT.

The chain recombines TRBV25-1 with TRBJ1-1; D remains unclear. Germline values: CDR1 MGHDK, CDR2 SYGVNS. The CDR3 length is 11 residues. Between the trimmed V and J ends, which lost 2 bases and 11 bases, there was a span of 9 bases. The chain's CDR3 is CASSEGKVAFF. The CDR3 nucleotides are TGTGCCAGCAGTGAAGGAAAGGTGGCTTTCTTT.

The V gene is TRBV6-5, the J gene TRBJ2-7; D is uncertain. The CDR3 consists of 13 residues. Trimming pared 5 bases from V and 2 bases from J, leaving 10 bases between. Germline V CDR1 and CDR2: MNHEY, SVGAGI. The CDR3 bases are TGTGCCAGCAGTCAAGGGAAAGCCTACGAGCAGTACTTC. Residues: CASSQGKAYEQYF.

The rearrangement links TRBV2 to TRBJ2-7; 7 bases are shared with TRBD2. V was clipped by 7 bases and J by 7 bases; unmatched bases: 16. The CDR3 length is 15 residues. Germline lookup yields CDR1 SNHLY and CDR2 FYNNEI. The CDR3 loop is CASKARASGTEEQYF. Here the CDR3 DNA reads TGTGCCAGCAAGGCCCGGGCTAGCGGTACGGAGGAGCAGTACTTC.

The V gene is TRBV11-2, the J gene TRBJ1-5; D call uncertain. Germline V lookup: CDR1 SGHAT, CDR2 FQNNGV. This CDR3 region has 16 residues. V lost 1 base, J lost 0 bases, and 10 bases lay in between. The CDR3 DNA reads TGTGCCAGCAGCTTAGTGACATCCTATAGCAATCAGCCCCAGCATTTT. It yields the protein CASSLVTSYSNQPQHF.

The table lists this clone with a count of one. The chain uses TRBV10-3 and TRBJ2-2; 9 bases are a match to TRBD1. The germline V gene encodes CDR1 ENHRY and CDR2 SYGVKD. V shed 6 bases and J 7 bases; nucleotides not matched to a gene: 6. CDR3 length: 14 residues. CDR3: CAISIQGADGELFF. DNA of the CDR3: TGTGCCATCAGCATACAGGGGGCGGACGGGGAGCTGTTTTTT.

This clone has a handful of counts. The rearrangement links TRBV5-4 to TRBJ2-1, with 8 nucleotides matching TRBD1. The germline gives CDR1 SGHNT, CDR2 YYREEE (reference sequence). The CDR3 length is 15 residues. V shed 5 bases, J shed 5 bases, and the junction held 9 bases outside the gene matches. The CDR3 is CASRIDRGDHNEQFF. CDR3 coding DNA: TGTGCCAGCAGGATCGACAGGGGCGATCACAATGAGCAGTTCTTC.

This clone was recorded once. This chain connects TRBV10-2 to TRBJ2-7, with 12 nucleotides matching TRBD2. This CDR3 has 16 amino acids. CDR1 WSHSY and CDR2 SAAADI come from the germline V gene. Trimming took 7 bases from V and 2 from J; bases not matched to a gene: 9. Written as DNA, the CDR3 is TGCGCCAGCACCTTACTGACTAGCGGGGGTGCCTACGAGCAGTACTTC. Protein: CASTLLTSGGAYEQYF.

This chain's CDR3 is CASRPGQISYEQYF. CDR3 DNA sequence: TGTGCCAGCAGGCCCGGACAGATCTCCTACGAGCAGTACTTC. The chain employs TRBV6-5 and TRBJ2-7, with D possibly being TRBD1 (6 bases). Germline loops: CDR1 MNHEY, CDR2 SVGAGI. There are 14 residues in the CDR3. V gave up 6 bases and J gave up 0 bases, with 12 bases separating them.

The V and J genes are TRBV29-1 and TRBJ2-5, with 8 bases identical to TRBD1. With V trimmed by 4 bases and J by 5 bases, 9 bases remained unmatched. CDR1 is SQVTM, CDR2 ANQGSEA, per germline. CDR3 length equals 14 residues. CDR3 DNA: TGCAGCGTTGCGGGCCAGGGGGCGAGGGAGACCCAGTACTTC. Translating it yields CSVAGQGARETQYF.

This clone occurred a few times. The chain employs TRBV30 and TRBJ2-2; D is undetermined. There are 13 residues in the CDR3. Trimming removed 2 bases from V and 1 base from J, with 5 bases in between. Germline CDR1 is GTSNPN and CDR2 is SVGIG (reference sequence). In DNA form, the CDR3 reads TGTGCCTGGAGTCACGGGAACACCGGGGAGCTGTTTTTT. This encodes CAWSHGNTGELFF.

The chain joins TRBV9 to TRBJ1-3, with 7 positions matching TRBD1. CDR1 SGDLS and CDR2 YYNGEE come from the germline V gene. V gave up 3 bases and J gave up 1 base; unmatched junction bases: 4. This CDR3 spans 15 amino acids. CDR3 residues: CASSGYRGSGNTIYF. CDR3 nucleotide sequence: TGTGCCAGCAGCGGATACAGGGGTTCTGGAAACACCATATATTTT. The full variable domain, in which reference TRBV9 and TRBJ1-3 provide the parts outside the CDR3, is DSGVTQTPKHLITATGQRVTLRCSPRSGDLSVYWYQQSLDQGLQFLIQYYNGEERAKGNILERFSAQQFPDLHSELNLSSLELGDSALYFCASSGYRGSGNTIYFGEGSWLTVV.

This rearrangement joins TRBV29-1 to TRBJ2-3; tentative D call: TRBD2 (7 bases). CDR3 size: 12 residues. V lost 7 bases and J 5 bases, leaving 13 bases between the germline ends. Germline loops: CDR1 SQVTM, CDR2 ANQGSEA. DNA of the CDR3: TGCAGCGCCCGCGGGGGCGAAGATACGCAGTATTTT. The encoded protein is CSARGGEDTQYF.

The J gene is TRBJ1-3, the V gene TRBV30; TRBD1 aligns across 7 bases. J lost 2 bases, V lost 2 bases, and 6 bases had no gene match. Germline V gene data show CDR1 as GTSNPN and CDR2 as SVGIG (reference sequence). This CDR3 spans 15 amino acids. Here the CDR3 DNA reads TGTGCCTGGAGTACGGCCGGACAGGCTGGAAACACCATATATTTT. Translation gives CAWSTAGQAGNTIYF.

V and J are TRBV29-1 and TRBJ2-3; TRBD1 matches at 7 bases. The V gene's germline CDR1 is SQVTM and CDR2 ANQGSEA. The CDR3 loop spans 15 amino acids. With V trimmed by 2 bases and J by 4 bases, 9 bases remained unmatched. The CDR3 DNA reads TGCAGCGTTGAACCCCGACAGGGCACCCCAGATACGCAGTATTTT. It codes for CSVEPRQGTPDTQYF.

The chain joins TRBV7-9 to TRBJ2-1; 10 bases fit TRBD2. The CDR3 runs 15 residues. The germline V gene encodes CDR1 SEHNR and CDR2 FQNEAQ (reference sequence). Germline trimming cut 1 base from V and 8 bases from J; bases unmatched to any gene: 5. The DNA for the CDR3 is TGTGCCAGCAGCTTAGTGGGACTAGCGTCCTATGAGCAGTTCTTC. Translation gives CASSLVGLASYEQFF.

This chain uses TRBV4-1 with TRBJ2-5; 7 nucleotides align to TRBD1. Germline V gene lookup returns CDR1 MGHRA and CDR2 YSYEKL. V was pared by 6 bases and J by 4 bases, with 5 bases of the junction left unmatched. This CDR3 has 13 amino acids. DNA of the CDR3: TGCGCCAGCAGAGGCAGGGGGTCAGAGACCCAGTACTTC. Its translation: CASRGRGSETQYF.

The CDR3 sequence: CASSLGQPNYGYTF. CDR3 sequence (DNA): TGTGCCAGCAGCTTGGGGCAGCCTAACTATGGCTACACCTTC. The V gene is TRBV5-6, the J gene TRBJ1-2; D remains ambiguous. The CDR3 extends over 14 amino acids. Trimming stripped 0 bases from V and 0 bases from J, with 6 bases between. The germline CDR1 and CDR2 sequences are SGHDT and YYEEEE.

Regarding this clone: The same CDR3 is also encoded by other DNA sequences in this sample. The chain recombines TRBV29-1 with TRBJ2-7, with D maybe TRBD1 (5 bases). The CDR3 sequence is 11 residues long. CDR1 is SQVTM and CDR2 is ANQGSEA in the germline V gene. V lost 4 bases to trimming and J lost 3 bases, with 7 bases between them. The CDR3: CSVAQGYEQYF. The CDR3 DNA is TGCAGCGTTGCCCAGGGCTACGAGCAGTACTTC.

The chain couples TRBV5-8 to TRBJ2-3; TRBD1 is a possible D gene (6 bases). The ends were cut back, 4 bases at V and 0 bases at J, with 12 bases in the middle. CDR3 length equals 15 residues. Germline V gives CDR1 SGHTS, CDR2 YDEGEE. The CDR3 here is CASSRTDFSTDTQYF. The CDR3 nucleotides read TGTGCCAGCAGCAGGACAGATTTTAGCACAGATACGCAGTATTTT.